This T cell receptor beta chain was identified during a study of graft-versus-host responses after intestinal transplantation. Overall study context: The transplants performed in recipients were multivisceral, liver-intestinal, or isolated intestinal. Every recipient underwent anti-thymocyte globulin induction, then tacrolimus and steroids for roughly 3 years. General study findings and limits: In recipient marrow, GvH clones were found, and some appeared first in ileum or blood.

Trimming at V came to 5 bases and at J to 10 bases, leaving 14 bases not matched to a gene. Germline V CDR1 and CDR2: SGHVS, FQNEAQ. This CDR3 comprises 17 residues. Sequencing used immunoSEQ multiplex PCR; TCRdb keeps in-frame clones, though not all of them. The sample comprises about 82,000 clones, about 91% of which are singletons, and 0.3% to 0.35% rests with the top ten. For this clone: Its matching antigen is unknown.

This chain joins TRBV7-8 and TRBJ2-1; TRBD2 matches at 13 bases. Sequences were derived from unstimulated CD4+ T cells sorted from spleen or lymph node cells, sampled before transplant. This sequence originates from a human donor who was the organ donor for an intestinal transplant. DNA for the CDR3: TGTGCCAGCAGCCGCCAGATACTAGCGGGAGGGCGGGAGGAGCAGTTCTTC. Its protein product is CASSRQILAGGREEQFF.